Shown below are 23 T cell receptor beta chains from a single sample sequenced in a study of kidney transplant recipient with SARS-CoV-2 infection. One entry per CDR3 protein results from TCRdb running MiXCR on the reads. Among some 220,000 distinct CDR3 sequences listed, 29% were seen once. Sequenced material: a blood sample, taken at baseline and on day 111 from a kidney transplant recipient. The receptors derive from a male patient between 25 and 39 years old who had COVID-19 and was a kidney transplant recipient. Some T cells here may be from the graft donor.

The chain couples TRBV2 to TRBJ2-3; D unclear. The V end was cut by 9 bases, the J end by 2 bases, with 9 bases between. CDR1 and CDR2 (germline): SNHLY, FYNNEI. The CDR3 loop spans 12 amino acids. CDR3 amino acids: CASSALTDTQYF. In DNA, the CDR3 is TGTGCCAGTTCGGCCCTCACAGATACGCAGTATTTT.

A note on this clonotype: A much larger clone differs by one base, so this may be a read error. The genes are TRBV2 and TRBJ2-7; D is ambiguous. Germline CDR1 and CDR2: SNHLY and FYNNEI. The CDR3 consists of 9 residues. V lost 8 bases to trimming and J lost 9 bases, with 8 bases between them. CDR3 protein: CASGWGQYF. The CDR3 DNA is TGTGCCAGCGGGTGGGGGCAGTACTTC.

Many counts were recorded for this clonotype. V gene TRBV27 combines with J gene TRBJ2-7; 7 bases fit TRBD1. V lost 5 bases, J lost 2 bases, and 6 bases stayed unmatched. This CDR3 contains 14 residues. CDR1 is MNHEY and CDR2 is SMNVEV in the germline V gene (reference sequence). The CDR3 loop reads CASSRQGPTYEQYF. The DNA of the CDR3 is TGTGCCAGCAGTAGACAGGGCCCGACCTACGAGCAGTACTTC.

This clonotype was seen ten or more times. V usage is TRBV3-1 and J usage is TRBJ1-1, with TRBD1 as a possible D gene (6 bases). This CDR3 spans 15 amino acids. Germline V gives CDR1 LGHDT, CDR2 YNNKEL (reference sequence). Trimming cost V 4 bases and J 0 bases, with 12 bases left between them. The CDR3 loop reads CASSPGKGVNTEAFF. DNA for the CDR3: TGTGCCAGCAGCCCAGGGAAGGGGGTGAACACTGAAGCTTTCTTT.

This clonotype was recorded at least ten times. The chain couples TRBV5-6 to TRBJ2-7; 7 nucleotides line up with TRBD1. Germline CDR1 is SGHDT and CDR2 is YYEEEE. This CDR3 is built from 13 residues. Germline trimming cut 2 bases from V and 2 bases from J; bases unmatched to any gene: 1. The CDR3 sequence: CASSFDRAYEQYF. Written as DNA, the CDR3 is TGTGCCAGCAGCTTTGACAGGGCCTACGAGCAGTACTTC.

This clonotype was counted between two and nine times. The genes are TRBV6-2 or TRBV6-3 and TRBJ2-3; D gene uncertain. The V gene's germline CDR1 is MNHEY and CDR2 SVGEGT. The CDR3 extends over 12 amino acids. V dropped 7 bases and J dropped 3 bases, with 8 bases sitting between them. The CDR3 DNA is TGTGCCAGCACTCACTCGACAGATACGCAGTATTTT. It yields the protein CASTHSTDTQYF.

This clonotype was found many times. The chain has TRBV20-1 and TRBJ1-5; D unclear. The CDR3 totals 12 residues. Looked up from germline, CDR1 is DFQATT and CDR2 is SNEGSKA (reference sequence). V dropped 2 bases and J dropped 5 bases, with 7 bases sitting between them. DNA of the CDR3: TGCAGTGCTAGACGGGCCTATCAGCCCCAGCATTTT. Its protein product is CSARRAYQPQHF.

This clonotype was recorded at least ten times. The chain couples TRBV5-6 to TRBJ1-2, with unresolved D. From germline, CDR1 is SGHDT and CDR2 YYEEEE. Between the trimmed V and J ends, which lost 7 bases and 4 bases, there was a span of 23 bases. The CDR3 consists of 16 residues. The CDR3 loop is CASLTVNSRKTYGYTF. CDR3 DNA sequence: TGTGCCAGCCTCACTGTCAATAGTCGAAAGACCTATGGCTACACCTTC.

Points on this clonotype: This may be a read error: a much more frequent sequence differs by one nucleotide. V is TRBV30 and J is TRBJ1-2; no reliable D call. This CDR3 contains 16 residues. In germline, CDR1 is GTSNPN, CDR2 SVGIG (reference sequence). V lost 5 bases and J lost 4, with 23 bases in between. CDR3 in amino acids: CAWSLSRYRKAYGYTF. As DNA, the CDR3 is TGTGCCTGGTCTTTATCGCGTTATAGAAAGGCCTATGGCTACACCTTC.

This clonotype was counted many times. The V and J genes are TRBV28 and TRBJ2-7, with D tentatively TRBD2 (6 bases). The CDR3 runs to 15 residues. Trimming pared 2 bases from V and 4 bases from J, leaving 15 bases between. Per germline, CDR1 MDHEN and CDR2 SYDVKM. The CDR3: CASSLGGTLRYEQYF. The CDR3 region has the DNA TGTGCCAGCAGTTTAGGGGGGACCTTACGATACGAGCAGTACTTC.

V is TRBV6-5 and J is TRBJ2-5; unclear D gene. The CDR3 has 13 residues. Germline loops: CDR1 MNHEY, CDR2 SVGAGI. Deletions cut 5 bases from V and 5 bases from J, with 12 bases between. Written as DNA, the CDR3 is TGTGCCAGCAGTGCTCCCTGGTGGGAGACCCAGTACTTC. Amino acids: CASSAPWWETQYF.

There are many counts of this clonotype. The J gene is TRBJ2-1, the V gene TRBV4-2; 8 bases are shared with TRBD2. CDR1 and CDR2 from the germline V gene are LGHNA and YNFKEQ. The CDR3 is 15 residues long. V dropped 3 bases and J dropped 5; count of bases not matched to a gene: 6. The CDR3 loop is CASSHSGRLNNEQFF. The CDR3 bases are TGTGCCAGCAGCCACAGCGGGAGATTGAACAATGAGCAGTTCTTC.

The gene calls are TRBV10-3 and TRBJ2-5; 7 bases are shared with TRBD1. The germline gives CDR1 ENHRY, CDR2 SYGVKD. The CDR3 runs to 14 residues. V trimming: 7 bases; J trimming: 2 bases; junction bases outside the gene matches: 7. CDR3 nucleotides: TGTGCCATCAAGAGGGGCAGGGGGCAAGAGACCCAGTACTTC. Protein: CAIKRGRGQETQYF.

Turning to this clonotype: Because the CDR3's place on the DNA is in doubt, the DNA is left out and the CDR3 is given as listed by TCRdb. The chain employs TRBV7-5 and TRBJ1-2. TRBV7-5 is listed as a pseudogene. With termini counted, the CDR3 has 19 amino acids. CDR3 sequence: CISVPERLHEMGKTYGYTF.

This clonotype has a count of ten or more. The V call is TRBV7-2, the J call TRBJ2-1, with TRBD2 identical over 8 bases. Per the germline V gene, CDR1 is SGHTA and CDR2 is FQGNSA. The CDR3 sequence is 15 residues long. V dropped 3 bases and J dropped 6; count of bases not matched to a gene: 7. CDR3 in amino acids: CASSFGLATGNEQFF. As DNA, the CDR3 is TGTGCCAGCAGCTTCGGACTAGCAACGGGCAATGAGCAGTTCTTC.

Turning to this clonotype: Germline and junction disagree at one end, which may indicate a read error. The rearrangement joins TRBV5-1 to TRBJ2-3, with 7 bases matching TRBD2. The CDR3 has 16 residues. CDR1 is SGHRS and CDR2 is YFSETQ in the germline V gene. CDR3 bases: TGCACCAGCAGCTTTGGCGGGGGATCCCTCACAGATACGCAGTATTTT. Protein sequence: CTSSFGGGSLTDTQYF.

In regard to this clonotype: The CDR3 ends on some other residue instead of the conserved phenylalanine or tryptophan, so this is likely a read error. V and J are TRBV30 and TRBJ2-5, with a weak D call TRBD2 (6 bases). V was shortened by 2 bases and J by 1 base, with 14 bases between the two germline ends. Germline CDR1 GTSNPN, CDR2 SVGIG (reference sequence). The CDR3 covers 15 residues. Here the CDR3 reads CAWSIGGGSQETQYS. In DNA, the CDR3 is TGTGCCTGGAGTATCGGGGGTGGCAGCCAAGAGACCCAGTACTCC.

This clonotype was seen repeatedly, ten times or more. The rearrangement joins TRBV21-1 to TRBJ2-6. TRBV21-1 corresponds to a pseudogene. The CDR3 totals 18 residues. The CDR3 is CASSARVATTSRANVLTF. For the CDR3, the DNA is TGTGCCAGCAGTGCACGTGTAGCTACAACAAGTCGGGCCAACGTCCTGACTTTC.

With respect to this clonotype: The junction shows a germline mismatch at one end, possibly a read error. The V gene is TRBV2, the J gene TRBJ1-1, with D possibly TRBD1 on 5 matching bases. CDR3 length: 13 residues. Germline V lookup: CDR1 SNHLY, CDR2 FYNNEI. CDR3 loop: CASSSGPNTEALF. In nucleotides, the CDR3 is TGTGCCAGCAGCTCGGGGCCGAACACTGAAGCTTTATTT.

In regard to this clonotype: A read error may be the cause here, since a much bigger clone is one base away. This sequence joins TRBV29-1 and TRBJ2-1, with D possibly matching TRBD1 (6 bases). This CDR3 is 16 amino acids long. CDR1 and CDR2 from the germline V gene are SQVTM and ANQGSEA. CDR3 in amino acids: CGVEAKGHRDYNEQFF. CDR3 DNA sequence: TGCGGCGTTGAAGCCAAGGGACATCGCGACTACAATGAGCAGTTCTTC.

This clonotype showed up many times. This chain connects TRBV7-9 to TRBJ2-3; 14 nucleotides match TRBD2. Unmatched junction bases numbered 6, after V lost 5 bases and J lost 5 bases. CDR1 is SEHNR, CDR2 FQNEAQ, per germline (reference sequence). The CDR3 is 16 residues long. The CDR3 sequence: CASSEGLAGEKDTQYF. The CDR3 DNA is TGTGCCAGCAGCGAGGGACTAGCGGGAGAGAAAGATACGCAGTATTTT.

The gene calls are TRBV7-1 and TRBJ1-2; the D is unclear. TRBV7-1 is an open reading frame, and its role is uncertain. V was clipped by 4 bases and J by 4 bases, with 22 bases between them. This CDR3 has 17 residues. The CDR3 here is CASSLGIHEGKTYGYTF. In DNA form, the CDR3 reads TGTGCCAGCAGCTTAGGTATTCACGAGGGAAAGACCTATGGCTACACCTTC.

About this clonotype itself: The junction departs from germline at one end; a sequencing error may be responsible. V and J are TRBV23-1 and TRBJ1-2; unclear D gene. TRBV23-1 is given ORF status, its function remaining uncertain. The CDR3 consists of 17 residues. This CDR3 is CGSSVLRLRRKTYGYTF. In nucleotides, the CDR3 is TGCGGCAGCAGTGTATTGCGGCTACGCAGAAAGACCTATGGCTACACCTTC.